This TCR beta chain was identified during a study of shared clonotypes between healthy human individuals. General study results and limits: Clonotypes shared by all four sorted-subset donors had higher generation probabilities than non-shared clonotypes.

The assay was immunoSEQ multiplex PCR, and TCRdb's table has in-frame clones only and misses some. The data show around 1,900,000 clones, 85% to 95% seen once. This CDR3 spans 16 amino acids. The germline CDR1 and CDR2 sequences are LNHDA and SQIVND (reference sequence). The trim removed 6 bases at V and 0 bases at J, leaving 5 bases unmatched. This clone was observed a single time. The antigen is undetermined. Naive CD8 cells were CD45RO-negative, positively selected for CCR7, excluding terminally differentiated effector memory CD45RA+ cells. The study drew its donors from healthy HIV-negative adults without recent acute infections or vaccinations.

Sequences were obtained from naive CD8+ T cells from PBMCs. This sequence was found in a man younger than 35 in good health. Some clones in this sample may be carry-over from other donors' samples. V and J are TRBV19 and TRBJ2-7; 13 bases line up with TRBD2. The CDR3 loop is CASSTTSGRYSYEQYF. DNA of the CDR3: TGTGCCAGTAGCACGACTAGCGGGAGGTACTCCTACGAGCAGTACTTC.